The 21 T cell receptor beta chains reported below all come from one sample, sequenced in a study of blood T cell repertoires in COVID-19. Sequenced by immunoSEQ multiplex PCR; TCRdb stores in-frame clones only, minus some. The sample consists of roughly 230,000 clones, 75% to 85% of them appearing once. Input material: peripheral blood. These TCRs come from a woman in her fifties or sixties with acute or convalescent COVID-19.

V usage is TRBV5-1 and J usage is TRBJ2-3; the D gene is possibly TRBD1 (6 bases). CDR3 length: 15 residues. V was trimmed by 3 bases and J by 0 bases, leaving 11 bases between them. CDR1 SGHRS and CDR2 YFSETQ come from the germline V gene. DNA for the CDR3: TGCGCCAGCAGCTCGACAGGATCTAGCACAGATACGCAGTATTTT. It specifies CASSSTGSSTDTQYF.

This chain uses TRBV3-1 (or the pseudogene TRBV3-2) with TRBJ2-1, with 9 positions matching TRBD2. CDR3 length equals 15 residues. Trimming at V came to 7 bases and at J to 4 bases, leaving 8 bases not matched to a gene. Germline V gene data show CDR1 as LGHDT and CDR2 as YNNKEL (reference sequence). CDR3 residues: CASTSGTSFYNEQFF. The CDR3, as DNA: TGTGCCAGCACCTCCGGGACTAGCTTTTACAATGAGCAGTTCTTC.

V and J are TRBV19 and TRBJ1-5; D uncertain. Trimming took off 1 base at V and 3 bases at J, with 10 bases between the two ends. Germline V CDR1 and CDR2: LNHDA, SQIVND (reference sequence). CDR3 length: 15 residues. The chain's CDR3 is CASSIVFGVNQPQHF. The CDR3 DNA reads TGTGCCAGTAGTATAGTGTTCGGGGTCAATCAGCCCCAGCATTTT.

The CDR3 here is CASRFPKYEQYF. In DNA, the CDR3 is TGTGCCAGCAGGTTCCCCAAATACGAGCAGTACTTC. The rearrangement uses TRBV6-5 and TRBJ2-7; D remains unclear. In germline, CDR1 is MNHEY, CDR2 SVGAGI. Deletions cut 6 bases from V and 4 bases from J, with 10 bases between. This CDR3 region has 12 residues.

The genes are TRBV5-4 and TRBJ1-2; 9 nucleotides agree with TRBD1. Per germline, CDR1 SGHNT and CDR2 YYREEE (reference sequence). The CDR3 runs to 14 residues. The V segment lost 3 bases and the J segment 6 bases; nucleotides outside the gene matches: 6. CDR3 residues: CASSSTGGADGYTF. Written as DNA, the CDR3 is TGTGCCAGCAGCTCCACAGGGGGCGCCGATGGCTACACCTTC.

The rearrangement links TRBV12-3 or TRBV12-4 to TRBJ2-7; D may be TRBD2 (5 bases). This CDR3 is built from 13 residues. V was pared by 6 bases and J by 5 bases, with 14 bases between. CDR3 sequence reads: CASSFPGIHEQYF. The CDR3 region has the DNA TGTGCCAGCAGCTTCCCGGGGATCCACGAGCAGTACTTC.

This clone appeared a single time. This sequence joins TRBV6-5 and TRBJ1-6; no firm D call. V was shortened by 6 bases and J by 7 bases, with 10 bases between the two germline ends. Germline CDR1 is MNHEY and CDR2 is SVGAGI. The CDR3 extends over 13 amino acids. The CDR3 DNA is TGTGCCAGCAGAGAGACGGGGAATTCACCCCTCCACTTT. Translation: CASRETGNSPLHF.

V usage is TRBV12-5 and J usage is TRBJ2-3, with D tentatively TRBD1 (6 bases). Germline V gene data show CDR1 as LGHNT and CDR2 as FRNRAP. This CDR3 spans 15 amino acids. V dropped 7 bases and J dropped 0 bases, with 14 bases sitting between them. DNA for the CDR3: TGTGCTAGTGCCCTAGGGGACAAGAGCACAGATACGCAGTATTTT. This sequence encodes CASALGDKSTDTQYF.

This chain connects TRBV19 to TRBJ2-1, with D possibly matching TRBD2 (6 bases). V dropped 6 bases and J dropped 4 bases, with 10 bases sitting between them. The length of the CDR3 is 13 residues. Germline V gene sequence: CDR1 LNHDA, CDR2 SQIVND (reference sequence). The CDR3 nucleotides read TGTGCCAGTAGCCCTGCGGGGTACAATGAGCAGTTCTTC. Its translation is CASSPAGYNEQFF.

This clone was counted a few times. The chain couples TRBV2 to TRBJ1-4; D is undetermined. Germline assignment: CDR1 SNHLY and CDR2 FYNNEI. This CDR3 contains 16 residues. Trimming took off 5 bases at V and 0 bases at J, with 13 bases between the two ends. CDR3 bases: TGTGCCAGCAGTCAACTCTCCGTTGCAACTAATGAAAAACTGTTTTTT. As protein: CASSQLSVATNEKLFF. Full variable domain (missing parts from reference TRBV2 and TRBJ1-4): EPEVTQTPSHQVTQMGQEVILRCVPISNHLYFYWYRQILGQKVEFLVSFYNNEISEKSEIFDDQFSVERPDGSNFTLKIRSTKLEDSAMYFCASSQLSVATNEKLFFGSGTQLSVL.

The chain carries TRBV24-1 and TRBJ1-1, with 10 bases aligning to TRBD1. The V gene's germline CDR1 is KGHDR and CDR2 SFDVKD. CDR3 length: 17 residues. Losses at the gene ends were 1 base for V and 3 bases for J; bases not matched to a gene: 7. This chain's CDR3 is CATSDFDRGRLYTEAFF. In DNA, the CDR3 is TGTGCCACCAGTGATTTTGACAGGGGGCGGTTGTACACTGAAGCTTTCTTT.

The chain combines TRBV28 with TRBJ1-1; TRBD1 agrees at 7 bases. The ends lost 8 bases at V and 11 bases at J; junction bases unmatched: 8. Germline lookup yields CDR1 MDHEN and CDR2 SYDVKM. This CDR3 is built from 11 residues. The CDR3 loop is CASGGGGKAFF. The CDR3 DNA reads TGTGCCAGCGGAGGGGGCGGAAAGGCTTTCTTT.

The rearrangement uses TRBV2 and TRBJ1-1; TRBD1 is a possible D gene (5 bases). Trimming pared 4 bases from V and 8 bases from J, leaving 17 bases between. There are 14 residues in the CDR3. Germline values: CDR1 SNHLY, CDR2 FYNNEI. The chain's CDR3 is CASSAQITGSEAFF. CDR3 DNA sequence: TGTGCCAGCAGTGCCCAAATTACAGGCTCCGAAGCTTTCTTT.

Of note for this clone: The same CDR3 also results from other DNA sequences found in this sample. The CDR3 nucleotides read TGTGCCAGCAGTTCACAGGGGCTGAACACTGAAGCTTTCTTT. Residues: CASSSQGLNTEAFF. The V call is TRBV6-5, the J call TRBJ1-1, with 7 nucleotides matching TRBD1. With 4 bases clipped from V and 0 bases from J, the junction kept 2 bases outside the gene matches. CDR1 and CDR2 (germline): MNHEY, SVGAGI. This CDR3 spans 14 amino acids.

The chain recombines TRBV30 with TRBJ1-6, with TRBD1 matching over 7 bases. After removal of 0 bases from V and 9 bases from J, the junction contained 8 bases not matched to a gene. Looked up from germline, CDR1 is GTSNPN and CDR2 is SVGIG (reference sequence). The CDR3 spans 15 residues. CDR3 protein: CAWSVRGQVRSPLHF. As DNA, the CDR3 is TGTGCCTGGAGTGTACGAGGACAGGTTCGTTCACCCCTCCACTTT.

The gene calls are TRBV6-5 and TRBJ2-7, with TRBD2 matching 10 bases. This CDR3 spans 13 amino acids. V gave up 7 bases and J gave up 3 bases; unmatched junction bases: 3. The germline gives CDR1 MNHEY, CDR2 SVGAGI. This CDR3 is CASMRTSGYEQYF. CDR3 coding DNA: TGTGCCAGCATGCGGACTAGCGGCTACGAGCAGTACTTC.

The chain couples TRBV19 to TRBJ2-3; 9 positions agree with TRBD2. CDR3 length: 18 residues. Per germline, CDR1 LNHDA and CDR2 SQIVND (reference sequence). Trimming took 0 bases from V and 2 from J; bases not matched to a gene: 9. In DNA, the CDR3 is TGTGCCAGTAGTATAGATACCCTAGCGGGACTCCCCACAGATACGCAGTATTTT. As protein: CASSIDTLAGLPTDTQYF.

Worth noting for this clone: Other DNA sequences within the sample encode an identical CDR3. The chain carries TRBV5-1 and TRBJ1-4; 9 positions match TRBD1. Trimming cost V 4 bases and J 8 bases; bases outside gene matches: 6. The CDR3 spans 14 residues. CDR1 is SGHRS, CDR2 YFSETQ, per germline. CDR3 in DNA: TGCGCCAGCAGCCCGGGACAGGGTAACGAAAAACTGTTTTTT. Translation: CASSPGQGNEKLFF.

J is TRBJ2-7 and V is TRBV12-3 or TRBV12-4; 7 bases are a match to TRBD1. This CDR3 has 12 amino acids. V shed 3 bases, J shed 4 bases, and the junction held 0 bases outside the gene matches. The CDR3 here is CASSLTGYEQYF. CDR3 nucleotides: TGTGCCAGCAGTTTGACAGGGTACGAGCAGTACTTC.

In DNA form, the CDR3 reads TGTGCCACCAGTGATTTTGGGGGCGGCCCGGGCAGTGAGCAGTTCTTC. Amino acid sequence: CATSDFGGGPGSEQFF. The V call is TRBV24-1, the J call TRBJ2-1, with a tentative D call TRBD1 (6 bases). The germline V gene has CDR1 KGHDR and CDR2 SFDVKD. V was cut by 1 base and J by 9 bases, with 18 bases left in between. The CDR3 sequence is 16 residues long.

The CDR3 DNA is TGCGCCAGCAGCTTGGCGCCGACTAATAATGAAAAACTGTTTTTT. Translation gives CASSLAPTNNEKLFF. This chain connects TRBV5-1 to TRBJ1-4; D remains ambiguous. The V gene lost 0 bases and the J gene lost 4 bases, with 10 bases spanning the gap. Germline V gene sequence: CDR1 SGHRS, CDR2 YFSETQ. There are 15 residues in the CDR3.